The rows below give T cell receptor beta chains drawn from one sample of a study of CD8 T cells in ankylosing spondylitis. MiXCR, run by TCRdb on the 5' RACE reads, gives a single entry per CDR3 protein. Of around 540,000 distinct CDR3 sequences in the sample, roughly 13% were seen once. Sequencing input: blood, either unsorted or a sorted T cell fraction (not recorded which). These receptors came from a male donor with ankylosing spondylitis. CDR3s include the opening cysteine and the closing phenylalanine or tryptophan. The D gene is left open where the match is weak. Clone sizes are given selectively: once, few, many, or a class where the clone is expanded.

-,18,TRBJ2-6,-,TRBV6-1,CASSEDSLPHDGANVLTF
TRBD1,13,TRBJ1-5,-,TRBV12-3/TRBV12-4,CASNHRGRQPQHF
-,11,TRBJ2-3,few,TRBV10-3,CAISWKDTQYF
-,15,TRBJ2-7,-,TRBV15,CATSRDRTVSYEQYF
-,16,TRBJ2-2,-,TRBV3-1,CASSPGWGANTGELFF
-,15,TRBJ1-5,-,TRBV28,CASSLGLGRNEPQHF
-,14,TRBJ2-2,few,TRBV20-1,CSARPGSNTGELFF
TRBD2,16,TRBJ2-1,-,TRBV12-3/TRBV12-4,CASTITSGSSYNEQFF
TRBD1,14,TRBJ2-7,many,TRBV7-7,CASSAGTGRTEQYF
-,15,TRBJ2-7,-,TRBV11-2,CASSLADQGHYEQYF
-,15,TRBJ2-1,many,TRBV12-3/TRBV12-4,CASSLGPNSYNEQFF
-,14,TRBJ2-3,many,TRBV20-1,CSARTLAFTDTQYF
-,14,TRBJ1-4,few,TRBV15,CATSRAKFDGKLFF
TRBD1,16,TRBJ2-3,few,TRBV5-1,CASSLASQGAKDTQYF
-,11,TRBJ1-1,-,TRBV30,CAIGRGPEAFF
TRBD1,18,TRBJ1-5,few,TRBV6-1,CASSPDRLLGRDNQPQHF
-,15,TRBJ1-3,few,TRBV7-9,CATLIKISSGNTIYF
-,13,TRBJ1-4,few,TRBV12-3/TRBV12-4,CASSLQGLEKLFF
-,14,TRBJ2-7,-,TRBV5-6,CASSSRRGTYEQYF
TRBD2,15,TRBJ2-2,few,TRBV6-1,CAILRGRAVGGELFF
TRBD2,19,TRBJ2-3,many,TRBV5-4,CASSSALAGGEISTDTQYF
-,13,TRBJ2-5,few,TRBV14,CASSGVIQETQYF